The 20 T cell receptor beta chains below all came from one sample that was sequenced in a study of T cell responses to AZD1222 COVID-19 vaccine. TCRdb's table, derived via immunoSEQ multiplex PCR, lists solely in-frame clones and lacks some. The sample has about 180,000 clones; 85% to 95% are singletons. The specimen comprised peripheral blood, sampled 28 days after the second dose of the MenACWY control vaccine. These receptors all come from an adult who received the MenACWY meningococcal vaccine as a control.

V and J are TRBV19 and TRBJ2-3, with TRBD1 as a possible D gene (5 bases). Trimming cost V 6 bases and J 4 bases, with 11 bases left between them. Germline-derived CDR1 and CDR2 are LNHDA and SQIVND (reference sequence). This CDR3 is 13 amino acids long. The CDR3 reads CASSEVRADTQYF. CDR3 DNA: TGTGCCAGTAGCGAAGTCAGGGCAGATACGCAGTATTTT.

The chain couples TRBV19 to TRBJ1-5; weak D call: TRBD1 (6 bases). The CDR3 contains 14 residues. The ends were cut back, 5 bases at V and 6 bases at J, with 14 bases in the middle. The V gene's germline CDR1 is LNHDA and CDR2 SQIVND (reference sequence). CDR3 nucleotide sequence: TGTGCCAGTAGTTTTCGGGGGGCTCGTCAGCCCCAGCATTTT. This sequence encodes CASSFRGARQPQHF.

This sequence joins TRBV3-1 (or the pseudogene TRBV3-2) and TRBJ2-3; no reliable D call. The CDR3 sequence is 13 residues long. V was trimmed by 1 base and J by 11 bases, leaving 13 bases between them. Looked up from germline, CDR1 is LGHDT and CDR2 is YNNKEL (reference sequence). The CDR3 loop is CASSQADRIWQYF. CDR3 in DNA: TGTGCCAGCAGCCAAGCGGACCGTATTTGGCAGTATTTT.

The gene calls are TRBV18 and TRBJ1-6; 8 nucleotides agree with TRBD1. J lost 8 bases, V lost 6 bases, and 9 bases had no gene match. The CDR3 covers 15 residues. Germline V gene lookup returns CDR1 KGHSH and CDR2 LQKENI. The CDR3: CASSLGQGAHSPLHF. CDR3 in DNA: TGTGCCAGCTCCCTGGGGCAGGGGGCGCATTCACCCCTCCACTTT.

Details on this clone: This CDR3 is also generated by other DNA sequences in the sample. The V call is TRBV3-1 (or the pseudogene TRBV3-2), the J call TRBJ1-2; TRBD1 might be the D (6 bases). The germline CDR1 and CDR2 sequences are LGHDT and YNNKEL (reference sequence). This CDR3 region has 14 residues. V was cut by 4 bases and J by 4 bases, with 13 bases left in between. The DNA of the CDR3 is TGTGCCAGCAGCCCCTCCCTGACAGGCTATGGCTACACCTTC. This encodes CASSPSLTGYGYTF.

The CDR3 sequence is CATQRGLAGADTQYF. As DNA, the CDR3 is TGTGCCACCCAAAGAGGGCTAGCGGGGGCAGATACGCAGTATTTT. The V call is TRBV28, the J call TRBJ2-3; 10 bases align to TRBD2. The CDR3 covers 15 residues. The V gene's germline CDR1 is MDHEN and CDR2 SYDVKM. Trimming cost V 10 bases and J 4 bases; bases outside gene matches: 11.

This clone showed up just a few times. The chain is built from TRBV7-9 and TRBJ2-7, with D possibly matching TRBD2 (5 bases). This CDR3 comprises 14 residues. Germline-derived CDR1 and CDR2 are SEHNR and FQNEAQ (reference sequence). Trimming stripped 1 base from V and 3 bases from J, with 10 bases between. CDR3 in amino acids: CASSLDGGGYEQYF. As DNA, the CDR3 is TGTGCCAGCAGCTTAGATGGAGGAGGCTACGAGCAGTACTTC.

This clone was picked up one time. V is TRBV12-3 or TRBV12-4 and J is TRBJ1-1; possibly TRBD1 for D (5 bases). Trimming pared 6 bases from V and 7 bases from J, leaving 15 bases between. The CDR3 loop spans 13 amino acids. This CDR3 reads CASRQPGRLEAFF. The CDR3 DNA sequence: TGTGCCAGCAGACAACCGGGACGCCTTGAAGCTTTCTTT.

The genes are TRBV5-6 and TRBJ2-7; D ambiguous. CDR1 and CDR2 from the germline V gene are SGHDT and YYEEEE. CDR3 length equals 13 residues. Deletions cut 0 bases from V and 6 bases from J, with 10 bases between. The CDR3 DNA reads TGTGCCAGCAGCTTGGGGGCAACCAGCGAGCAGTACTTC. It yields the protein CASSLGATSEQYF.

Concerning this clone: One junction end does not reproduce the germline sequence, and a read error may be involved. The chain joins TRBV30 to TRBJ1-6; no definite D call. The CDR3 contains 12 residues. Germline CDR1 is GTSNPN and CDR2 is SVGIG (reference sequence). Here the CDR3 reads CAWSQIGGPHHF. The CDR3 DNA follows: TGTGCCTGGAGCCAAATAGGAGGACCCCACCACTTT.

The V gene is TRBV19, the J gene TRBJ2-1; 16 positions agree with TRBD2. Looked up from germline, CDR1 is LNHDA and CDR2 is SQIVND (reference sequence). CDR3 length: 18 residues. J lost 0 bases, V lost 6 bases, and 5 bases had no gene match. CDR3 in DNA: TGTGCCAGTAGGCCGGGACTAGCGGGGGGGCCCTCCTACAATGAGCAGTTCTTC. It translates to CASRPGLAGGPSYNEQFF.

The rearrangement uses TRBV19 and TRBJ1-2; no clear D. V shed 6 bases and J shed 4 bases, with 9 bases lying between them. Looked up from germline, CDR1 is LNHDA and CDR2 is SQIVND (reference sequence). The CDR3 contains 12 residues. The CDR3 coding sequence is TGTGCCAGTAGGTCCCTTCCCTATGGCTACACCTTC. It is translated as CASRSLPYGYTF.

The V and J genes are TRBV15 and TRBJ2-3; D remains ambiguous. This CDR3 is built from 13 residues. V lost 0 bases and J lost 6, with 7 bases in between. Germline V lookup: CDR1 LNHNV, CDR2 YYDKDF (reference sequence). CDR3 nucleotide sequence: TGTGCCACCAGCAGAGATACCGTCGATACGCAGTATTTT. Its translation: CATSRDTVDTQYF.

This clone was detected only a few times. This chain connects TRBV21-1 to TRBJ1-6. TRBV21-1 counts as a pseudogene. This CDR3 has 10 amino acids. DNA for the CDR3: TGTGCCACCAGGCGTTCACCCCTCCACTTT. It specifies CATRRSPLHF.

The chain employs TRBV29-1 and TRBJ1-1; 10 nucleotides align to TRBD1. With 6 bases clipped from V and 0 bases from J, the junction kept 4 bases outside the gene matches. Germline CDR1 and CDR2: SQVTM and ANQGSEA. The CDR3 spans 14 residues. The CDR3: CSVGTGAMNTEAFF. In DNA, the CDR3 is TGCAGCGTCGGGACAGGGGCCATGAACACTGAAGCTTTCTTT.

The DNA for the CDR3 is TGTGCCAGCAGGGCTAGTATCGCCTACAATGAGCAGTTCTTC. Translated: CASRASIAYNEQFF. The chain uses TRBV28 and TRBJ2-1; D remains ambiguous. V lost 6 bases, J lost 2 bases, and 11 bases lay in between. The CDR3 runs to 14 residues. Germline CDR1 reads MDHEN; CDR2 reads SYDVKM.

The rearrangement links TRBV5-1 to TRBJ2-5; no definite D call. Germline CDR1 is SGHRS and CDR2 is YFSETQ. Trimming took 0 bases from V and 3 from J, leaving 9 bases between them. This CDR3 spans 14 amino acids. The CDR3 bases are TGCGCCAGCAGCTTGGATGGTAGAAAAGAGACCCAGTACTTC. It yields the protein CASSLDGRKETQYF.

The gene calls are TRBV4-3 and TRBJ1-2; 7 bases agree with TRBD1. This CDR3 contains 17 residues. Germline CDR1 and CDR2: LGHNA and YSLEER. The trim removed 0 bases at V and 4 bases at J, leaving 11 bases unmatched. The CDR3: CASSQDLGQAVGYGYTF. The CDR3 nucleotides read TGCGCCAGCAGCCAAGATTTAGGACAGGCGGTAGGCTATGGCTACACCTTC.

The CDR3 loop reads CASSLETGSYGYTF. The CDR3 nucleotides read TGTGCCAGCAGCCTAGAGACAGGAAGCTATGGCTACACCTTC. This chain connects TRBV3-1 (or the pseudogene TRBV3-2) to TRBJ1-2; D possibly corresponds to TRBD1 (6 bases). CDR1 LGHDT and CDR2 YNNKEL come from the germline V gene (reference sequence). This CDR3 has 14 residues. V gave up 4 bases and J gave up 4 bases, with 13 bases separating them.

The rearrangement uses TRBV30 and TRBJ2-2; D gene uncertain. Trimming took off 4 bases at V and 0 bases at J, with 3 bases between the two ends. Germline assignment: CDR1 GTSNPN and CDR2 SVGIG (reference sequence). There are 12 residues in the CDR3. CDR3 loop: CAWTPNTGELFF. CDR3 in DNA: TGTGCCTGGACCCCGAACACCGGGGAGCTGTTTTTT.